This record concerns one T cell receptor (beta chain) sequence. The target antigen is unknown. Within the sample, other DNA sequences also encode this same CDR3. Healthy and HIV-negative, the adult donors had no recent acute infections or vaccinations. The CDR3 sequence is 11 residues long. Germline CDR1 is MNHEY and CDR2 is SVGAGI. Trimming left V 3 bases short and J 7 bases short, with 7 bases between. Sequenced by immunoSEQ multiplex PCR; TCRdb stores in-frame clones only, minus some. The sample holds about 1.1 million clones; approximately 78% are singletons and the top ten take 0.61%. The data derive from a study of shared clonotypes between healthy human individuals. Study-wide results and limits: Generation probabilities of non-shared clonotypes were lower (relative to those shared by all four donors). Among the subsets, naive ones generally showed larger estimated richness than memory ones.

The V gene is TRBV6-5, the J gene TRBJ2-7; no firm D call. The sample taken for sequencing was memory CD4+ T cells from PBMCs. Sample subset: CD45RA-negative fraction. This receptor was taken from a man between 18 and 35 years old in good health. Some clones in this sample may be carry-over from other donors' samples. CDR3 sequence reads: CASSYLGEQYF. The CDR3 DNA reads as TGTGCCAGCAGTTATCTAGGAGAGCAGTACTTC.